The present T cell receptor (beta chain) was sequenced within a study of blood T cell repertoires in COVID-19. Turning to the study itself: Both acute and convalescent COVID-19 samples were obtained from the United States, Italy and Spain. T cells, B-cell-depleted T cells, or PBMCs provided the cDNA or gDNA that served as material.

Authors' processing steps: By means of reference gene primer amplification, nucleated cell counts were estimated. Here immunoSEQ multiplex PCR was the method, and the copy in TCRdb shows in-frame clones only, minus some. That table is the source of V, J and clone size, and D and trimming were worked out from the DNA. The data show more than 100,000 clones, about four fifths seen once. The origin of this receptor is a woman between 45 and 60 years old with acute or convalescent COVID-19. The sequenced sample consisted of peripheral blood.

In nucleotides, the CDR3 is TGTGCCAGCAGTCTAGGGACTAGCGGGGGGTCAGGTGAGCAGTTCTTC. This codes for CASSLGTSGGSGEQFF. This sequence joins TRBV28 and TRBJ2-1; the match to TRBD2 covers 15 bases. The CDR3 loop spans 16 amino acids. Germline-derived CDR1 and CDR2 are MDHEN and SYDVKM. Germline trimming cut 5 bases from V and 9 bases from J; bases unmatched to any gene: 8.